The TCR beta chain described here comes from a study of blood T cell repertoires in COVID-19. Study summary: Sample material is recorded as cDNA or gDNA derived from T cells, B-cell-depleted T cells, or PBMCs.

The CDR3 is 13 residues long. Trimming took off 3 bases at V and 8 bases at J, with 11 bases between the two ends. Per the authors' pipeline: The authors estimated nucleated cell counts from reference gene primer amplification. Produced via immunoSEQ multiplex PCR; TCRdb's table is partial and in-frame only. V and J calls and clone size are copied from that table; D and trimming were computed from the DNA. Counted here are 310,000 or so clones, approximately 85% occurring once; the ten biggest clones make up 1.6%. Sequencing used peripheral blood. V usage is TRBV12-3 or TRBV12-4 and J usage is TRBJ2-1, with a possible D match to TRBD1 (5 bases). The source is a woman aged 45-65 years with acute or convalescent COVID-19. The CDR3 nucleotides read TGTGCCAGCAGTTTGGGGCGGCGCGATGAGCAGTTCTTC. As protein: CASSLGRRDEQFF.